What follows are 23 T cell receptor beta chains derived from one specimen sequenced in a study of blood T cell repertoires in COVID-19. The assay was immunoSEQ multiplex PCR, and TCRdb's table has in-frame clones only and misses some. The sample lists fewer than 350,000 clones, approximately 90% seen once, with approximately 2.9% in the top ten. The sample comprised PBMCs or T cells enriched from blood (not recorded which). The receptor set was obtained from a man aged 35 to 55 who had been exposed to COVID-19.

This chain connects TRBV10-1 to TRBJ1-1, with a tentative D call TRBD1 (6 bases). Germline values: CDR1 WNHNN, CDR2 SYGVQD (reference sequence). The CDR3 is made up of 14 amino acids. V was clipped by 5 bases and J by 2 bases, with 12 bases between them. The CDR3 DNA sequence: TGCGCCAGCAGTAGCCGGGGGGCTAACACTGAAGCTTTCTTT. It specifies CASSSRGANTEAFF.

The chain uses TRBV27 and TRBJ1-1, with D possibly TRBD1 on 5 matching bases. The germline V gene has CDR1 MNHEY and CDR2 SMNVEV (reference sequence). V was clipped by 5 bases and J by 1 base, with 17 bases between them. The CDR3 extends over 16 amino acids. DNA of the CDR3: TGTGCCAGCAGTCCAACGGGGGGGTTTGGGAACACTGAAGCTTTCTTT. Amino acid sequence: CASSPTGGFGNTEAFF.

The rearrangement joins TRBV11-1 to TRBJ2-1, with a weak D call TRBD2 (5 bases). The germline CDR1 and CDR2 sequences are SGHAT and FQDESV (reference sequence). This CDR3 spans 15 amino acids. V gave up 2 bases and J gave up 4 bases, with 12 bases separating them. CDR3 nucleotides: TGTGCCAGCAGCTTAACGGAACTAGGGTACAATGAGCAGTTCTTC. As protein: CASSLTELGYNEQFF.

The chain combines TRBV9 with TRBJ2-2; 9 nucleotides line up with TRBD1. The junction had 7 bases not matched to a gene; V was cut back by 3 bases and J by 4 bases. The CDR3 consists of 16 residues. Germline V gene data show CDR1 as SGDLS and CDR2 as YYNGEE. The CDR3 DNA follows: TGTGCCAGCAGCGCGGGACAGGGTTTAGGCACCGGGGAGCTGTTTTTT. Protein product: CASSAGQGLGTGELFF.

The chain recombines TRBV7-3 with TRBJ2-3; 8 bases are a match to TRBD2. Germline CDR1 SGHTA, CDR2 FQGTGA. With 4 bases clipped from V and 0 bases from J, the junction kept 0 bases outside the gene matches. The CDR3 is 14 amino acids. The CDR3 DNA reads as TGTGCCAGCAGCTCTAGCGGGAGCACAGATACGCAGTATTTT. This translates into CASSSSGSTDTQYF.

Notes on this clone: Within the sample, other DNA sequences also encode this same CDR3. The rearrangement uses TRBV19 and TRBJ2-1; a weak D match, TRBD2 (6 bases). The CDR3 extends over 15 amino acids. The V gene's germline CDR1 is LNHDA and CDR2 SQIVND (reference sequence). The V end was cut by 0 bases, the J end by 1 base, with 7 bases between. The CDR3 coding sequence is TGTGCCAGTAGTATAGACGGGAGTTCCTACAATGAGCAGTTCTTC. Amino acids: CASSIDGSSYNEQFF. The full variable domain, with the rest looked up from reference TRBV19 and TRBJ2-1, is DGGITQSPKYLFRKEGQNVTLSCEQNLNHDAMYWYRQDPGQGLRLIYYSQIVNDFQKGDIAEGYSVSREKKESFPLTVTSAQKNPTAFYLCASSIDGSSYNEQFFGPGTRLTVL.

CDR3: CASSGDSREQYF. The CDR3 coding sequence is TGTGCCAGCAGCGGGGACAGTCGCGAGCAGTACTTC. The rearrangement uses TRBV9 and TRBJ2-7; 7 bases map to TRBD1. Germline-derived CDR1 and CDR2 are SGDLS and YYNGEE. With 3 bases clipped from V and 6 bases from J, the junction kept 3 bases outside the gene matches. CDR3 length equals 12 residues.

This chain uses TRBV9 with TRBJ2-7; 16 bases are shared with TRBD2. Germline CDR1 SGDLS, CDR2 YYNGEE. J gave up 3 bases and V 4 bases, and 10 bases lay outside the gene matches. The CDR3 has 18 residues. CDR3: CASSTGLAGGLTLYEQYF. For the CDR3, the DNA is TGTGCCAGCAGCACGGGACTAGCGGGAGGGCTTACTCTCTACGAGCAGTACTTC.

The genes are TRBV4-2 and TRBJ2-5; TRBD1 is a possible D gene (5 bases). Trimming removed 0 bases at V and 2 bases at J, with 16 bases between. The germline CDR1 and CDR2 sequences are LGHNA and YNFKEQ. The CDR3 is made up of 17 amino acids. DNA of the CDR3: TGTGCCAGCAGCCAAGATCGGCTTAGGACAAATCAAGAGACCCAGTACTTC. Translated, it gives CASSQDRLRTNQETQYF.

The rearrangement joins TRBV28 to TRBJ1-1; weak D call: TRBD1 (5 bases). CDR1 MDHEN and CDR2 SYDVKM come from the germline V gene. The CDR3 has 15 residues. Trimming stripped 4 bases from V and 0 bases from J, with 12 bases between. Here the CDR3 reads CASSSPQGLNTEAFF. CDR3 DNA sequence: TGTGCCAGCAGTTCCCCGCAGGGTTTGAACACTGAAGCTTTCTTT.

This clone was recorded only once. V is TRBV2 and J is TRBJ1-2, with D possibly TRBD1 on 5 matching bases. Germline CDR1 is SNHLY and CDR2 is FYNNEI. Trimming took 7 bases from V and 4 from J, leaving 22 bases between them. The CDR3 length is 16 residues. The CDR3 loop is CASTGSRGQATYGYTF. In DNA, the CDR3 is TGTGCCAGCACCGGATCTCGTGGACAAGCTACCTATGGCTACACCTTC.

The chain couples TRBV11-1 to TRBJ2-1, with D tentatively TRBD2 (6 bases). The germline V gene has CDR1 SGHAT and CDR2 FQDESV (reference sequence). V lost 8 bases and J 2 bases, leaving 19 bases between the germline ends. The CDR3 spans 16 residues. Here the CDR3 reads CASGRGLARTYNEQFF. In DNA form, the CDR3 reads TGTGCCAGCGGACGCGGTCTAGCGCGCACCTACAATGAGCAGTTCTTC.

The gene calls are TRBV7-8 and TRBJ1-1; TRBD1 is a possible D gene (5 bases). V was clipped by 4 bases and J by 0 bases, with 6 bases between them. Per germline, CDR1 SGHVS and CDR2 FQNEAQ. The CDR3 totals 13 residues. The CDR3 here is CASSSTVNTEAFF. DNA of the CDR3: TGTGCCAGCAGCTCGACAGTGAACACTGAAGCTTTCTTT.

The chain joins TRBV5-4 to TRBJ1-5; TRBD1 is a possible D gene (5 bases). Germline V CDR1 and CDR2: SGHNT, YYREEE (reference sequence). The CDR3 runs to 16 residues. V was pared by 1 base and J by 0 bases, with 11 bases between. The CDR3, as DNA: TGTGCCAGCAGCTTGTTCACTGGACATAGCAATCAGCCCCAGCATTTT. Residues: CASSLFTGHSNQPQHF.

This chain joins TRBV24-1 and TRBJ2-7; 11 bases fit TRBD2. The CDR3 covers 15 residues. From germline, CDR1 is KGHDR and CDR2 SFDVKD. V lost 4 bases and J lost 3; bases outside the gene matches: 4. The CDR3 region is CATSDGTSGYYEQYF. CDR3 DNA: TGTGCCACCAGTGACGGGACTAGCGGTTACTACGAGCAGTACTTC.

In this sample, this clone turned up once. The chain links TRBV29-1 to TRBJ2-3; possibly TRBD2 for D (5 bases). Trimming cost V 4 bases and J 4 bases, with 15 bases left between them. Germline V lookup: CDR1 SQVTM, CDR2 ANQGSEA. This CDR3 has 14 residues. CDR3 residues: CSVVLVVMADTQYF. CDR3 sequence (DNA): TGCAGCGTTGTACTAGTAGTAATGGCAGATACGCAGTATTTT.

The gene calls are TRBV28 and TRBJ2-1; 11 bases line up with TRBD2. Per the germline V gene, CDR1 is MDHEN and CDR2 is SYDVKM. The V segment lost 5 bases and the J segment 6 bases; nucleotides outside the gene matches: 6. The CDR3 is 15 residues long. This CDR3 reads CASSPPGLAGNEQFF. The CDR3 nucleotides are TGTGCCAGCAGTCCTCCCGGACTAGCGGGCAATGAGCAGTTCTTC.

The gene calls are TRBV27 and TRBJ1-6, with 7 bases fitting TRBD1. Germline loops: CDR1 MNHEY, CDR2 SMNVEV (reference sequence). Trimming removed 0 bases from V and 10 bases from J; junction bases left unmatched: 6. This CDR3 has 15 amino acids. The CDR3 sequence: CASSLSGGSRSPLHF. The CDR3 nucleotides read TGTGCCAGCAGTTTATCAGGGGGCTCGAGGTCACCCCTCCACTTT.

CDR3 residues: CASSLAGAGFGYEQYF. The DNA for the CDR3 is TGTGCCAGCAGCTTGGCCGGTGCGGGATTCGGCTACGAGCAGTACTTC. The chain is built from TRBV5-5 and TRBJ2-7; D might be TRBD2 (6 bases). Trimming cost V 0 bases and J 3 bases, with 16 bases left between them. The CDR3 contains 16 residues. CDR1 and CDR2 from the germline V gene are SGHKS and YYEKEE (reference sequence).

This chain connects TRBV14 to TRBJ2-2, with a tentative D call TRBD1 (6 bases). Germline V gene data show CDR1 as SGHDN and CDR2 as FVKESK. The ends were cut back, 0 bases at V and 2 bases at J, with 13 bases in the middle. The CDR3 is 17 residues long. The CDR3: CASSQDYRVSNTGELFF. As DNA, the CDR3 is TGTGCCAGCAGCCAAGATTACAGGGTTAGCAACACCGGGGAGCTGTTTTTT.

Remarks on this clone: An end of the junction differs from the germline gene, which may be a read error. This rearrangement joins TRBV3-1 (or the pseudogene TRBV3-2) to TRBJ2-1, with D unresolved. This CDR3 has 14 amino acids. Germline V CDR1 and CDR2: LGHDT, YNNKEL (reference sequence). The DNA of the CDR3 is TGTGCCAGCAGCCAATTGGTCAGCCAGCACGAGCGGTTCTTC. Translating it yields CASSQLVSQHERFF.

The chain is built from TRBV6-5 and TRBJ1-4, with TRBD1 matching over 7 bases. V was clipped by 0 bases and J by 8 bases; unmatched bases: 9. This CDR3 is built from 16 residues. Germline lookup yields CDR1 MNHEY and CDR2 SVGAGI. The CDR3 DNA reads TGTGCCAGCAGTTACTCAAGTAGACAGGGATTCGAAAAACTGTTTTTT. As protein: CASSYSSRQGFEKLFF.

The chain joins TRBV18 to TRBJ2-1, with a tentative D call TRBD2 (7 bases). Germline loops: CDR1 KGHSH, CDR2 LQKENI. Trimming removed 4 bases at V and 9 bases at J, with 13 bases between. The CDR3 totals 13 residues. Here the CDR3 DNA reads TGTGCCAGCTCACGGGCAGGGGAGGGTGAGCAGTTCTTC. Translated: CASSRAGEGEQFF.